This TCR beta chain is drawn from a study of T cell changes during pregnancy in multiple sclerosis. This CDR3 is built from 19 residues. Trimming at V came to 5 bases and at J to 4 bases, leaving 18 bases not matched to a gene. Per germline, CDR1 MNHNS and CDR2 SASEGT. Only in-frame clones appear in the TCRdb table, and some are missing; sequencing was by immunoSEQ multiplex PCR. The sample carries 75,000 to 80,000 clones, over 85% recorded once. The receptor was derived from a female donor in good health, enrolled as a control in a pregnancy study. V usage is TRBV6-1 and J usage is TRBJ2-1; 9 bases match TRBD1. This material consisted of peripheral blood, taken in the second trimester of pregnancy. The CDR3 nucleotides read TGTGCCAGCAGTAAAGAAAACCGGGGACAGGGATTAAATTACAATGAGCAGTTCTTC. Translated: CASSKENRGQGLNYNEQFF.